The clone carrying this T cell receptor beta chain was detected a few times. These data originate in a study of regulatory T cells in long-lasting Graves disease. Across the study: Patients met the persistent Graves' disease definition after over 5 years of antithyroid drugs with positive TSH receptor antibodies.

Time point denoted: persistent/refractory GD, antithyroid drugs over 5 years with positive TRAb. The authors made the TCR library using RNA they extracted from PBMCs. To make TCR beta libraries, researchers used iRepertoire HTBI primers and Arm-PCR of CDR3 regions. TCRdb processed the multiplex PCR reads anew with MiXCR; each CDR3 protein has one entry. The sample yields 350,000 to 500,000 distinct CDR3 sequences, roughly 21% seen once. This CDR3 spans 18 amino acids. Trimming removed 6 bases from V and 6 bases from J, with 26 bases in between. Per germline, CDR1 MDHEN and CDR2 SYDVKM. This material consisted of peripheral blood mononuclear cells (PBMCs), taken when the disease was refractory, from a patient treated with antithyroid drugs. The rearrangement uses TRBV28 and TRBJ2-2, with D possibly being TRBD1 (5 bases). The sequence came from a female donor with Graves disease. This CDR3 is CASSTQGIVSSESGELFF. CDR3 bases: TGTGCCAGCAGCACCCAGGGCATTGTTTCGTCGGAGTCCGGGGAGCTGTTTTTT.